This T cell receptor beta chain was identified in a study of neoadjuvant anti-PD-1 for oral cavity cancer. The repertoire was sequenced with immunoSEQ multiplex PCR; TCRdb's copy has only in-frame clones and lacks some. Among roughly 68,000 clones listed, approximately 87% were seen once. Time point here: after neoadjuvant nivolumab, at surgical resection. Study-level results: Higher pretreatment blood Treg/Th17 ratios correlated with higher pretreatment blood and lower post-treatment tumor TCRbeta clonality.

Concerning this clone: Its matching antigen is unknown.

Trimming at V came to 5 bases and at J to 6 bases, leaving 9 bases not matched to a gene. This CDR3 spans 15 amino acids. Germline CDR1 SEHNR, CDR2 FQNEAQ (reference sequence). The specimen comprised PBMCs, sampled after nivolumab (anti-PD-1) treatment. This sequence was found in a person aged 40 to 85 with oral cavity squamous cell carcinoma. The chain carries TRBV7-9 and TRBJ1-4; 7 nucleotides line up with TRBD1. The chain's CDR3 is CASSIPGQQDEKLFF. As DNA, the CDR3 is TGTGCCAGCAGCATTCCGGGACAGCAAGATGAAAAACTGTTTTTT.